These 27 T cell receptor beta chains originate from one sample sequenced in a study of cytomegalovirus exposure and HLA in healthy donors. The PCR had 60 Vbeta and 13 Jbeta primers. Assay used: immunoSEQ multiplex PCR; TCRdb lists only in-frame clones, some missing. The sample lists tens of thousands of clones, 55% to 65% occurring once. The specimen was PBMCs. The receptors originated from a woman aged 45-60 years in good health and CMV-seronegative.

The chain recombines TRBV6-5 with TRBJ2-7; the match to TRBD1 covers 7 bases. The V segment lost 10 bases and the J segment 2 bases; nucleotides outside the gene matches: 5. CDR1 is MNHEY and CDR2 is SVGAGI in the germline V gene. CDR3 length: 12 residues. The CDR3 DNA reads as TGTGCCACCTGGGACAGACCCTACGAGCAGTACTTC. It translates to CATWDRPYEQYF.

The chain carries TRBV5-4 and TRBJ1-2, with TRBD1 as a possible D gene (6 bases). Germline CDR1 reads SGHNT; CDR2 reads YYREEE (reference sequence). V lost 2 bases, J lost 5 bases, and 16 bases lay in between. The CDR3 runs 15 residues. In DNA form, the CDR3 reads TGTGCCAGCAGCTTCGACTTTACAGGGACGTATGGCTACACCTTC. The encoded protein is CASSFDFTGTYGYTF.

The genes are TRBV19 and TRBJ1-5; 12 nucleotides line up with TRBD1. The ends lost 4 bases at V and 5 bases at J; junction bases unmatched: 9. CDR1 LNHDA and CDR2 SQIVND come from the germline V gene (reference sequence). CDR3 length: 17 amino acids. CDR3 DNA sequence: TGTGCCAGTAGTACAGCCCGGGACAGGGGGCGGGATCAGCCCCAGCATTTT. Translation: CASSTARDRGRDQPQHF.

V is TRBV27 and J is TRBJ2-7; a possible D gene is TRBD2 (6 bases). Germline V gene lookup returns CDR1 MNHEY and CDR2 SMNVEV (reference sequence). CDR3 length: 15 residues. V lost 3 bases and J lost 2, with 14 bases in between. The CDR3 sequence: CASSLSVLAAYEQYF. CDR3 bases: TGTGCCAGCAGTTTGAGTGTACTAGCTGCCTACGAGCAGTACTTC.

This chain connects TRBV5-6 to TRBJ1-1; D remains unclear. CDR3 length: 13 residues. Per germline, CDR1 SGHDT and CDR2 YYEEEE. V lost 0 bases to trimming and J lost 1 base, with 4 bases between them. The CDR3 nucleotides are TGTGCCAGCAGCTTGGAGAGGAACACTGAAGCTTTCTTT. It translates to CASSLERNTEAFF.

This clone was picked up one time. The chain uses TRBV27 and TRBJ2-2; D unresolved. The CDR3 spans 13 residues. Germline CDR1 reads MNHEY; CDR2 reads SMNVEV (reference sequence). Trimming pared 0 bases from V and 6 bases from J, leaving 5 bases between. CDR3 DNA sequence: TGTGCCAGCAGTTTATCGGCCTCCGGGGAGCTGTTTTTT. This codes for CASSLSASGELFF.

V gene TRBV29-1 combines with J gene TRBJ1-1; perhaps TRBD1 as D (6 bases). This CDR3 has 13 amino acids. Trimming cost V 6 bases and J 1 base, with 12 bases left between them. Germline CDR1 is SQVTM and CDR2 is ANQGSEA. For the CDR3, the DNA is TGCAGCGTATCCCCAGGGGCGAACACTGAAGCTTTCTTT. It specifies CSVSPGANTEAFF.

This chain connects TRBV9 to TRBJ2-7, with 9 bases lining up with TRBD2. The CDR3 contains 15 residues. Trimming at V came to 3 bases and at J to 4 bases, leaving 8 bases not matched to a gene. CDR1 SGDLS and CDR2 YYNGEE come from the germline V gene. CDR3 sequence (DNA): TGTGCCAGCAGCGGTGGTAGCGGGAGTACTTACGAGCAGTACTTC. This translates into CASSGGSGSTYEQYF.

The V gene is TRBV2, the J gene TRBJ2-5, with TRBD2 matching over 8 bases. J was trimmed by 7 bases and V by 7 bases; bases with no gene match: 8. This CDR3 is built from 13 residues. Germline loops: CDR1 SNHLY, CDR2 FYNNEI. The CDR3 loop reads CASISGGSWTQYF. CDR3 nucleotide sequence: TGTGCCAGCATTTCGGGAGGGTCCTGGACCCAGTACTTC. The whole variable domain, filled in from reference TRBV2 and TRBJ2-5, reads EPEVTQTPSHQVTQMGQEVILRCVPISNHLYFYWYRQILGQKVEFLVSFYNNEISEKSEIFDDQFSVERPDGSNFTLKIRSTKLEDSAMYFCASISGGSWTQYFGPGTRLLVL.

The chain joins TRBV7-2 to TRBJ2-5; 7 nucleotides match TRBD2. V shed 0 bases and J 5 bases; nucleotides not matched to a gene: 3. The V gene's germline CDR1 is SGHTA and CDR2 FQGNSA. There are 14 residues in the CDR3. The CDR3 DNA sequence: TGTGCCAGCAGCTTAGCGCCGACTAGCGAGACCCAGTACTTC. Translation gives CASSLAPTSETQYF.

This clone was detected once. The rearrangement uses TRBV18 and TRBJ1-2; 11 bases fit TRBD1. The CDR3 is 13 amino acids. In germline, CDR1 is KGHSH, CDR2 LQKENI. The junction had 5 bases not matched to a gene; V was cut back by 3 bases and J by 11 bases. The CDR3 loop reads CASSPRDRGEYTF. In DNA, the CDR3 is TGTGCCAGCTCACCCCGGGACAGGGGGGAGTACACCTTC.

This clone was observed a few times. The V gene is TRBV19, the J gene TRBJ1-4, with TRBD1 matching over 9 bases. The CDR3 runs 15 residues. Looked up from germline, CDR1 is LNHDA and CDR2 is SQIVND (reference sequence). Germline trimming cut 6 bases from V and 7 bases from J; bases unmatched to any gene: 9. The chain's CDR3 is CASSFITGGGEKLFF. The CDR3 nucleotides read TGTGCCAGTAGCTTCATCACAGGGGGCGGTGAAAAACTGTTTTTT.

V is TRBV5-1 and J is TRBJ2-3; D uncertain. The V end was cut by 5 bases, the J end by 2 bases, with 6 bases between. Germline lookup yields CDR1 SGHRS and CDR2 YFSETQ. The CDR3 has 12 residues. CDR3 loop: CASSQNTDTQYF. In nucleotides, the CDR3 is TGCGCCAGCAGTCAAAACACAGATACGCAGTATTTT.

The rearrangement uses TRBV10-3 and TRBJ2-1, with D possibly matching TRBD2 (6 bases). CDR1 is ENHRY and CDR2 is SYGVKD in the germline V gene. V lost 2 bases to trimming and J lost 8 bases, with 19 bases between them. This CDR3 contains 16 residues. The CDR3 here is CAISERGVGGSDEQFF. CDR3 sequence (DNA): TGTGCCATCAGTGAGAGGGGAGTAGGAGGGAGTGATGAGCAGTTCTTC.

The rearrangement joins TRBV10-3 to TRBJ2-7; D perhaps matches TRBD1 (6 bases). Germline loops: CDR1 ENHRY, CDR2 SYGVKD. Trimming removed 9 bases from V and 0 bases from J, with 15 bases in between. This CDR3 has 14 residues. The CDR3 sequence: CAIGRQVSSYEQYF. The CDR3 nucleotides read TGTGCCATTGGGAGACAGGTTAGCTCCTACGAGCAGTACTTC.

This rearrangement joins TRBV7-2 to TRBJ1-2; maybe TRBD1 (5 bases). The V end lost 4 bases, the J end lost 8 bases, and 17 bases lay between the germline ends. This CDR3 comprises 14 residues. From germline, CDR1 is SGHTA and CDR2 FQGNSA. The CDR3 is CASSSPPGWAGYTF. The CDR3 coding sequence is TGTGCCAGCAGCTCCCCGCCAGGGTGGGCCGGCTACACCTTC.

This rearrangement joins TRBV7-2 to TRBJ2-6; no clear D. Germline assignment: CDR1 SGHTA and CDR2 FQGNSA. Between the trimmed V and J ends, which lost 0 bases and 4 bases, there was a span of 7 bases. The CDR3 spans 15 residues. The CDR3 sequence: CASSLAAAGANVLTF. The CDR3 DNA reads TGTGCCAGCAGCTTAGCGGCGGCAGGGGCCAACGTCCTGACTTTC.

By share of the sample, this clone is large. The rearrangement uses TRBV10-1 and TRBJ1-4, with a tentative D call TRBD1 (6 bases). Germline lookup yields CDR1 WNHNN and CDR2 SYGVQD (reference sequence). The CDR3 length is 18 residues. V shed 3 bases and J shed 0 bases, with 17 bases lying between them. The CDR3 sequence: CASSDLRDTLTTNEKLFF. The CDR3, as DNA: TGCGCCAGCAGTGACCTCCGGGACACCCTTACAACTAATGAAAAACTGTTTTTT.

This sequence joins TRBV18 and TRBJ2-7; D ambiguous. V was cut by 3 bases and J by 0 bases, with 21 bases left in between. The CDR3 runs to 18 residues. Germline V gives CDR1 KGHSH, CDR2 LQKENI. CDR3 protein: CASSPSTRVAFSSYEQYF. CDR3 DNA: TGTGCCAGCTCACCTTCTACTCGAGTCGCCTTTAGCTCCTACGAGCAGTACTTC.

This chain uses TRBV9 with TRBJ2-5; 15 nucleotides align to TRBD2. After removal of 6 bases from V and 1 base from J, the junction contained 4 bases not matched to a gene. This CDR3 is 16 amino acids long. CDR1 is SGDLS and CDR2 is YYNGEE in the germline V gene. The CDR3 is CASTTGLAGGQETQYF. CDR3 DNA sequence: TGTGCCAGCACCACGGGACTAGCGGGAGGCCAAGAGACCCAGTACTTC.

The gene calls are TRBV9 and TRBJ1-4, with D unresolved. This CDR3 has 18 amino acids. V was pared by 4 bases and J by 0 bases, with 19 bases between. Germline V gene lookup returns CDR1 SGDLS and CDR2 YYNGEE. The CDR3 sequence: CASSNHPDFPSTNEKLFF. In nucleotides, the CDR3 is TGTGCCAGCAGCAACCATCCAGATTTCCCTTCAACTAATGAAAAACTGTTTTTT. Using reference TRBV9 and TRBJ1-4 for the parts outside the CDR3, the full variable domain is DSGVTQTPKHLITATGQRVTLRCSPRSGDLSVYWYQQSLDQGLQFLIQYYNGEERAKGNILERFSAQQFPDLHSELNLSSLELGDSALYFCASSNHPDFPSTNEKLFFGSGTQLSVL.

The CDR3 DNA is TGTGCCAGCAGTTCAGGGGGCCAAGGCAATCAGCCCCAGCATTTT. This sequence encodes CASSSGGQGNQPQHF. The rearrangement links TRBV28 to TRBJ1-5, with 8 bases matching TRBD1. Per the germline V gene, CDR1 is MDHEN and CDR2 is SYDVKM. The CDR3 totals 15 residues. Unmatched junction bases numbered 4, after V lost 4 bases and J lost 2 bases. Variable domain in full (rest from reference TRBV28 and TRBJ1-5): DVKVTQSSRYLVKRTGEKVFLECVQDMDHENMFWYRQDPGLGLRLIYFSYDVKMKEKGDIPEGYSVSREKKERFSLILESASTNQTSMYLCASSSGGQGNQPQHFGDGTRLSIL.

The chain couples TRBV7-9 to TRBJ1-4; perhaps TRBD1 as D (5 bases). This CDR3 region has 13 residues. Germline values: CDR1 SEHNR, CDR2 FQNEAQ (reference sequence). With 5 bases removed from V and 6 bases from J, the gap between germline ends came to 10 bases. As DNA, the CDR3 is TGTGCCAGCAGCCCAACCAGGGATGAAAAACTGTTTTTT. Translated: CASSPTRDEKLFF.

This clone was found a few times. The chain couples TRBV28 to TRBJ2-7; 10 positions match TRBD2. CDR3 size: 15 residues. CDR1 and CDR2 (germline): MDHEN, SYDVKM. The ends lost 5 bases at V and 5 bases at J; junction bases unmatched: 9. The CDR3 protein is CASSQPSGTSDEQYF. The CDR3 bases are TGTGCCAGCAGTCAGCCCTCCGGGACTAGCGACGAGCAGTACTTC.

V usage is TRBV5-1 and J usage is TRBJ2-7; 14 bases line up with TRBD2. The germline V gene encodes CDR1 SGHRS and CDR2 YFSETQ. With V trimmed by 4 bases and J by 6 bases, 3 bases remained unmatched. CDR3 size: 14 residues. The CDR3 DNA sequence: TGCGCCAGCAGCAGGGGACTAGCGGGAGTCGAGCAGTACTTC. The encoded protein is CASSRGLAGVEQYF.

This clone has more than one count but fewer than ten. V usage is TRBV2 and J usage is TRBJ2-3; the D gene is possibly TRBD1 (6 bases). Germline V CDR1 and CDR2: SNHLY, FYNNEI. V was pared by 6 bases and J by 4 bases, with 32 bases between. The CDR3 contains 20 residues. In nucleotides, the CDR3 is TGTGCCAGCAGGACGCAATACAGTGGCAGTTACAGGGCTTCCGCAGATACGCAGTATTTT. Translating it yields CASRTQYSGSYRASADTQYF.

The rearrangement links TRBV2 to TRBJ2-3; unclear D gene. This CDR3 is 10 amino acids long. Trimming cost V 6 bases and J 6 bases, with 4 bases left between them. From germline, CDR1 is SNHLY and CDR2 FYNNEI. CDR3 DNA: TGTGCCAGCAGCCAGGATACGCAGTATTTT. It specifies CASSQDTQYF.